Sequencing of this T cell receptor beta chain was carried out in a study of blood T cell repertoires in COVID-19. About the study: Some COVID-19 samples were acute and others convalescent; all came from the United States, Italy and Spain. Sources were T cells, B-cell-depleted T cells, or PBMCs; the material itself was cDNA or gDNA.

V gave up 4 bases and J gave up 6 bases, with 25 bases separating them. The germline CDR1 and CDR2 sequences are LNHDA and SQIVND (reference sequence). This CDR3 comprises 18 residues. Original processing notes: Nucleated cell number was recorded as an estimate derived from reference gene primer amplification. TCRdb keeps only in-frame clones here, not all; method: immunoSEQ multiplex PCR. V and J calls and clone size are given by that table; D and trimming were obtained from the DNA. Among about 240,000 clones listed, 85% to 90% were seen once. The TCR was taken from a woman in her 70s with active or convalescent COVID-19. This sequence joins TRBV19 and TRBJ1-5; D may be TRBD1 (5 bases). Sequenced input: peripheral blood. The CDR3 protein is CASSNTRQGFVVSQPQHF. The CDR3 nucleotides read TGTGCCAGTAGTAACACTCGGCAGGGTTTTGTAGTATCTCAGCCCCAGCATTTT.